There are many counts of the clone carrying this T cell receptor beta chain. Its target is unknown. Building of the TCR beta libraries involved iRepertoire HTBI primers and Arm-PCR of CDR3 regions. One entry per CDR3 protein, called by TCRdb with MiXCR from the multiplex PCR reads. The sample consists of roughly 360,000 distinct CDR3 sequences, approximately 23% of them appearing once. This entry is derived from a study of regulatory T cells in long-lasting Graves disease. Study-wide results and caveats: Clonotypes that were public and shared totalled 2,500 to 3,500 in persistent patients versus approximately 970 in new patients.

Sample time point: persistent/refractory GD, antithyroid drugs over 5 years with positive TRAb. PBMC-extracted RNA yielded the TCR library. EDTA tubes received approximately 9 milliliters of collected peripheral blood. CDR3 length equals 13 residues. V lost 3 bases, J lost 4 bases, and 13 bases lay in between. CDR1 DFQATT and CDR2 SNEGSKA come from the germline V gene (reference sequence). This material consisted of peripheral blood mononuclear cells (PBMCs), taken when the disease was refractory, from a patient treated with antithyroid drugs. The origin of this receptor is a woman in her thirties or forties with Graves disease. The gene calls are TRBV20-1 and TRBJ2-7; TRBD1 is a possible D gene (7 bases). The CDR3 region is CSASSRGRYEQYF. The CDR3 DNA reads as TGCAGTGCTAGCAGCAGGGGGAGGTACGAGCAGTACTTC.